This T cell receptor (beta chain) was profiled in a study of T-cell reconstitution after alpha-beta-depleted transplantation in children. Overall study results and limits: About two months after transplant, alpha-beta T cells reportedly came from several hundred expanded graft clones. Recipient T cells and thymic progenitors that survived gave rise to the high TCRbeta diversity observed at day 60 in some patients. T-cell counts and diversity were attributed mostly to newly produced T cells one year after transplant.

Unique molecular identifiers were used in preparing the TCRbeta library. TCRdb re-analysed the PCR reads in MiXCR, keeping a single row per CDR3 protein. The sample comprises around 50,000 distinct CDR3 sequences, 52% of which are singletons, and 30% to 40% rests with the top ten. In the case of this clonotype: The antigen is not known.

The V segment lost 2 bases and the J segment 0 bases; nucleotides outside the gene matches: 5. This CDR3 is built from 17 residues. CDR1 is SGHDT and CDR2 is YYEEEE in the germline V gene. Sequencing used peripheral blood, obtained before TCRalphabeta/CD19-depleted stem cell transplant. V usage is TRBV5-6 and J usage is TRBJ2-6; the match to TRBD2 covers 7 bases. The clonotype comes from a boy under three years old with SCID, due to receive a stem cell transplant. CDR3 sequence reads: CASSLLGGSSGANVLTF. The CDR3 DNA is TGTGCCAGCAGCTTACTGGGGGGGAGCTCTGGGGCCAACGTCCTGACTTTC. Looking up the rest from reference TRBV5-6 and TRBJ2-6 gives the full variable domain: DAGVTQSPTHLIKTRGQQVTLRCSPKSGHDTVSWYQQALGQGPQFIFQYYEEEERQRGNFPDRFSGHQFPNYSSELNVNALLLGDSALYLCASSLLGGSSGANVLTFGAGSRLTVL.